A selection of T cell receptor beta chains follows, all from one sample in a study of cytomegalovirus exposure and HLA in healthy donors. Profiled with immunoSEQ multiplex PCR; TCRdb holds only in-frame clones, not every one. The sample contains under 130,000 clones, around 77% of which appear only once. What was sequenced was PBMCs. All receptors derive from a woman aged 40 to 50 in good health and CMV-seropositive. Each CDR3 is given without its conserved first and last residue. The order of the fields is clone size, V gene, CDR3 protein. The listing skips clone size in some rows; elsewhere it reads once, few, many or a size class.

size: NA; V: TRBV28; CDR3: ASRDMGPHEKLF
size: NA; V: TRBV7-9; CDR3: SSSFAGTGGFD
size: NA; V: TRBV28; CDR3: ASINPGSLKAF
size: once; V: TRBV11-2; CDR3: ASSPAGGSGNTIY
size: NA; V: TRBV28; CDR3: ASSWGVSYEQY
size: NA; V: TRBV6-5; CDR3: ASSPSGGATGELF
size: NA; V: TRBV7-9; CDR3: ASSNRDRLSEQY
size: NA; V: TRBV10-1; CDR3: ASRGRNYGYT
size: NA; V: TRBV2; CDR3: AAKFLVKTSGSYEQY
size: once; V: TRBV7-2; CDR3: ASSYTGNEQY
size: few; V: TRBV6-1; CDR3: ASSDSGSTGELF